The following is a TCR beta chain sequence with its context. This sample stems from a study of blood T cell repertoires in COVID-19. Study-level background: The origin of the acute and convalescent COVID-19 samples was the United States, Italy and Spain. PBMCs, B-cell-depleted T cells, or T cells were the source of the cDNA or gDNA that made up the material.

In the source study's methods: Nucleated cell counts were estimated from reference gene primer amplification. The protocol was immunoSEQ multiplex PCR, while the TCRdb copy is restricted to in-frame clones and leaves out a portion. Clonal size and the V and J genes are those of that table, whereas D and trimming came from the DNA. The profile shows approximately 270,000 clones, under 85% of them singletons. The junction had 6 bases not matched to a gene; V was cut back by 8 bases and J by 11 bases. Germline CDR1 reads MNHEY; CDR2 reads SVGAGI. CDR3 length: 11 residues. The clonotype originates from a human donor with COVID-19, enrolled during active disease. The donor label of this sample is uncertain. The chain combines TRBV6-5 with TRBJ2-1, with TRBD1 identical over 7 bases. Input material: peripheral blood. The CDR3 nucleotides are TGTGCCAGCGGGGACAGCCTTAAGCAGTTCTTC. Its translation: CASGDSLKQFF.